Listed below are T cell receptor beta chains from one sample, sequenced in a study of beta chain features in type 1 diabetes. Produced via immunoSEQ multiplex PCR; TCRdb's table is partial and in-frame only. The top ten clones hold approximately 0.01% of a sample with roughly 340,000 clones, about 12% of them seen once. The specimen was naive CD4+ T cells from blood. The receptor source for this set is a woman aged 18-29 years with type 1 diabetes. Each CDR3 is given with its conserved first and last residue. The D gene is left open where the match is weak. Some rows have no size entry. The others give once, few or many, or a class for an expanded clone.

length: 14
size: -
J: TRBJ2-3
D: -
V: TRBV5-1
CDR3: CASSLAQGIDTQYF
DNA: TGCGCCAGCAGTTTAGCCCAGGGGATAGATACGCAGTATTTT

length: 15
size: -
J: TRBJ2-3
D: -
V: TRBV29-1
CDR3: CSVILGRKSTDTQYF
DNA: TGCAGCGTTATACTAGGACGGAAGAGCACAGATACGCAGTATTTT

length: 15
size: few
J: TRBJ2-1
D: TRBD2
V: TRBV7-2
CDR3: CASSLRTSGYNEQFF
DNA: TGTGCCAGCAGCTTACGGACTAGCGGATACAATGAGCAGTTCTTC

length: 16
size: once
J: TRBJ2-2
D: -
V: TRBV18
CDR3: CASSLAGTSNTGELFF
DNA: TGTGCCAGCTCACTAGCCGGGACATCGAACACCGGGGAGCTGTTTTTT

length: 11
size: -
J: TRBJ1-2
D: -
V: TRBV30
CDR3: CAWSRSYGYTF
DNA: TGTGCCTGGAGTCGGAGCTATGGCTACACCTTC

length: 15
size: few
J: TRBJ2-5
D: TRBD1
V: TRBV5-4
CDR3: CASSSRQGAGETQYF
DNA: TGTGCCAGCAGCTCAAGACAGGGGGCCGGGGAGACCCAGTACTTC

length: 19
size: few
J: TRBJ2-3
D: TRBD1
V: TRBV4-3
CDR3: CASSQVLLKGQGKTDTQYF
DNA: TGCGCCAGCAGCCAAGTATTACTTAAGGGACAGGGCAAGACAGATACGCAGTATTTT

length: 12
size: -
J: TRBJ2-1
D: -
V: TRBV11-2
CDR3: CASSLSENEQFF
DNA: TGTGCCAGCAGCTTATCCGAGAATGAGCAGTTCTTC

length: 14
size: -
J: TRBJ1-5
D: -
V: TRBV30
CDR3: CAWSLVGWNQPQHF
DNA: TGTGCCTGGAGTCTGGTCGGGTGGAATCAGCCCCAGCATTTT

length: 12
size: -
J: TRBJ2-7
D: TRBD1
V: TRBV7-9
CDR3: CASSFTGVEQYF
DNA: TGTGCCAGCAGCTTTACAGGGGTCGAGCAGTACTTC

length: 17
size: few
J: TRBJ1-6
D: -
V: TRBV7-2
CDR3: CASSKDSQSSYNSPLHF
DNA: TGTGCCAGCAGCAAGGACAGCCAGAGCTCCTATAATTCACCCCTCCACTTT

length: 12
size: -
J: TRBJ2-7
D: -
V: TRBV5-1
CDR3: CASSLGRNEQYF
DNA: TGCGCCAGCAGCTTGGGGAGGAACGAGCAGTACTTC

length: 16
size: -
J: TRBJ2-1
D: TRBD1
V: TRBV28
CDR3: CASSSDRGLSYNEQFF
DNA: TGTGCCAGCAGTTCCGACAGGGGGCTCTCCTACAATGAGCAGTTCTTC

length: 14
size: -
J: TRBJ2-7
D: TRBD2
V: TRBV5-7
CDR3: CASGTSGDTYEQYF
DNA: TGTGCCAGCGGGACTAGCGGTGATACCTACGAGCAGTACTTC

length: 14
size: few
J: TRBJ2-7
D: -
V: TRBV13
CDR3: CASSSGSTIYEQYF
DNA: TGTGCCAGCAGCTCAGGGAGTACGATCTACGAGCAGTACTTC

length: 16
size: few
J: TRBJ2-1
D: TRBD2
V: TRBV6-5
CDR3: CASSYSFASGRSPLFF
DNA: TGTGCCAGCAGTTACTCGTTCGCTAGCGGGAGGTCCCCACTGTTCTTC

length: 15
size: few
J: TRBJ2-5
D: TRBD2
V: TRBV9
CDR3: CASSVLGGAQETQYF
DNA: TGTGCCAGCAGCGTCCTCGGGGGGGCACAAGAGACCCAGTACTTC

length: 16
size: -
J: TRBJ2-5
D: -
V: TRBV4-3
CDR3: CASSQDQFDPLKTQYF
DNA: TGCGCCAGCAGCCAAGATCAGTTTGATCCGTTGAAGACCCAGTACTTC

length: 15
size: -
J: TRBJ2-1
D: TRBD2
V: TRBV7-3
CDR3: CASSLTGLGNNEQFF
DNA: TGTGCCAGCAGCTTAACGGGACTAGGGAACAATGAGCAGTTCTTC

length: 14
size: -
J: TRBJ1-1
D: -
V: TRBV7-2
CDR3: CASSAGGLNTEAFF
DNA: TGTGCCAGCAGCGCGGGAGGACTGAACACTGAAGCTTTCTTT

length: 16
size: few
J: TRBJ2-3
D: TRBD1
V: TRBV9
CDR3: CASRRTTGEETDTQYF
DNA: TGTGCCAGCAGACGGACCACAGGGGAAGAAACAGATACGCAGTATTTT

length: 18
size: few
J: TRBJ1-4
D: TRBD1
V: TRBV23-1
CDR3: CASSPSVWTGTKGEKLFF
DNA: TGCGCCAGCAGTCCCTCTGTGTGGACAGGGACCAAGGGTGAAAAACTGTTTTTT

length: 15
size: few
J: TRBJ1-2
D: TRBD1
V: TRBV4-2
CDR3: CASSQGQGKGYGYTF
DNA: TGTGCCAGCAGCCAGGGACAGGGAAAGGGCTATGGCTACACCTTC

length: 14
size: few
J: TRBJ2-7
D: TRBD2
V: TRBV5-1
CDR3: CASSLGGGSYEQYF
DNA: TGCGCCAGCAGCTTGGGCGGGGGCTCCTACGAGCAGTACTTC

length: 13
size: -
J: TRBJ2-7
D: -
V: TRBV19
CDR3: CASSGRGSHEQYF
DNA: TGTGCCAGTAGTGGCAGGGGCTCCCACGAGCAGTACTTC

length: 15
size: -
J: TRBJ2-3
D: -
V: TRBV4-3
CDR3: CASSPWTASTDTQYF
DNA: TGCGCCAGCAGCCCCTGGACTGCTAGCACAGATACGCAGTATTTT

length: 14
size: few
J: TRBJ2-7
D: -
V: TRBV28
CDR3: CASSPGGTAYEQYF
DNA: TGTGCCAGCAGCCCAGGGGGGACGGCTTACGAGCAGTACTTC

length: 17
size: -
J: TRBJ2-1
D: TRBD1
V: TRBV7-7
CDR3: CASSLTAGTGLHNEQFF
DNA: TGTGCTAGCAGCCTCACGGCCGGGACAGGGCTACACAATGAGCAGTTCTTC

length: 14
size: -
J: TRBJ2-7
D: TRBD1
V: TRBV28
CDR3: CASRVTGGRYEQYF
DNA: TGTGCCAGCAGGGTTACAGGGGGTAGGTACGAGCAGTACTTC

length: 15
size: -
J: TRBJ2-5
D: TRBD2
V: TRBV11-2
CDR3: CASSLDREGWETQYF
DNA: TGTGCCAGCAGCTTAGATCGGGAGGGGTGGGAGACCCAGTACTTC

length: 11
size: -
J: TRBJ2-7
D: -
V: TRBV28
CDR3: CASSDMYEQYF
DNA: TGTGCCAGCAGTGACATGTACGAGCAGTACTTC

length: 14
size: -
J: TRBJ2-1
D: TRBD2
V: TRBV19
CDR3: CASSVLAGVAEQFF
DNA: TGTGCCAGTAGTGTACTAGCGGGAGTTGCTGAGCAGTTCTTC

length: 14
size: -
J: TRBJ1-1
D: -
V: TRBV4-2
CDR3: CASSQYALEAEAFF
DNA: TGTGCCAGCAGCCAATACGCCCTGGAGGCTGAAGCTTTCTTT

length: 14
size: few
J: TRBJ1-1
D: -
V: TRBV12-5
CDR3: CASGTRSQGTEAFF
DNA: TGTGCTAGTGGTACCCGGAGCCAAGGAACTGAAGCTTTCTTT

length: 14
size: few
J: TRBJ2-1
D: TRBD1
V: TRBV18
CDR3: CASSVGQGSHEQFF
DNA: TGTGCCAGCTCGGTTGGACAGGGGTCCCATGAGCAGTTCTTC

length: 15
size: few
J: TRBJ2-3
D: TRBD2
V: TRBV25-1
CDR3: CASSSSGGVTDTQYF
DNA: TGTGCCAGCAGTTCTAGCGGGGGGGTCACAGATACGCAGTATTTT

length: 15
size: few
J: TRBJ1-1
D: -
V: TRBV10-3
CDR3: CAISEVARMNTEAFF
DNA: TGTGCCATCAGTGAAGTGGCAAGAATGAACACTGAAGCTTTCTTT

length: 14
size: -
J: TRBJ1-1
D: -
V: TRBV11-3
CDR3: CASSLAAENTEAFF
DNA: TGTGCCAGCAGCTTAGCCGCGGAGAACACTGAAGCTTTCTTT

length: 15
size: -
J: TRBJ2-7
D: TRBD1
V: TRBV9
CDR3: CASSPNRGVSYEQYF
DNA: TGTGCCAGCAGCCCCAACAGGGGTGTTTCCTACGAGCAGTACTTC

length: 15
size: -
J: TRBJ2-2
D: -
V: TRBV28
CDR3: CASSFSFRGSGELFF
DNA: TGTGCCAGCAGTTTCAGCTTCAGGGGTTCGGGGGAGCTGTTTTTT

length: 16
size: -
J: TRBJ2-6
D: TRBD1
V: TRBV19
CDR3: CASSGTGHSGANVLTF
DNA: TGTGCCAGTAGTGGGACAGGGCATTCCGGGGCCAACGTCCTGACTTTC

length: 12
size: few
J: TRBJ1-1
D: -
V: TRBV29-1
CDR3: CSVMGGNTEAFF
DNA: TGCAGCGTAATGGGGGGGAACACTGAAGCTTTCTTT

length: 18
size: -
J: TRBJ1-4
D: -
V: TRBV27
CDR3: CASKSTPTSPGRSEKLFF
DNA: TGTGCCAGCAAATCGACACCGACGTCCCCAGGTCGTAGTGAAAAACTGTTTTTT